This TCR beta chain came from a study of long-term antiretroviral therapy in people with HIV. Study-level background: Samples collected earliest predate the 2015 immediate-ART recommendation by about a decade.

This was the immunoSEQ v3.0 assay at survey level. TCRdb keeps only in-frame clones here, not all; method: immunoSEQ multiplex PCR. The sample shows over 10,000 clones, about 87% of them seen only once. Turning to this clone: The antigen is undetermined.

This CDR3 comprises 15 residues. With V trimmed by 4 bases and J by 2 bases, 5 bases remained unmatched. The germline CDR1 and CDR2 sequences are LGHNA and YSLEER. Whole-study results and caveats: In samples taken after ART, diversity increased but remained below transplant donor control levels.

The clonotype comes from a woman in her forties with HIV. The source was unsorted PBMCs, collected 2.1 years after starting antiretroviral therapy. The V call is TRBV4-3, the J call TRBJ2-7, with 10 bases fitting TRBD1. The CDR3 reads CASSLQDRGAYEQYF. The CDR3 bases are TGCGCCAGCAGCCTCCAGGACAGGGGGGCCTACGAGCAGTACTTC.